This TCR beta chain was captured in a study of beta chain features in type 1 diabetes. Across the whole study: Analysis included about 110 million sorted cells drawn from all samples. Study conclusions and caveats: Any PCR bias toward short templates would affect both groups alike. Insertions at VDJ junctions were less frequent in type 1 diabetes patients. These patients also deleted more nucleotides at the same junctions.

This clone was found a few times. Its matching antigen is unknown. In total, each donor contributed a single heparinised blood draw that averaged roughly 100 mL. What was sequenced were expressed TCRB transcripts, since all of the isolated RNA had been reverse transcribed. TCRdb's table, derived via immunoSEQ multiplex PCR, lists solely in-frame clones and lacks some. The table includes a few hundred thousand clones, about 30% detected once. The CDR3 is 13 amino acids. The ends lost 7 bases at V and 4 bases at J; junction bases unmatched: 6. Germline V gives CDR1 SQVTM, CDR2 ANQGSEA. The receptor's source is a young man in good health. The genes are TRBV29-1 and TRBJ2-5; 10 bases agree with TRBD1. The sequenced sample was central memory CD4+ T cells from blood. CDR3 nucleotide sequence: TGCAGCGCCCGACAGGGGGCAGGAGAGACCCAGTACTTC. This sequence encodes CSARQGAGETQYF.